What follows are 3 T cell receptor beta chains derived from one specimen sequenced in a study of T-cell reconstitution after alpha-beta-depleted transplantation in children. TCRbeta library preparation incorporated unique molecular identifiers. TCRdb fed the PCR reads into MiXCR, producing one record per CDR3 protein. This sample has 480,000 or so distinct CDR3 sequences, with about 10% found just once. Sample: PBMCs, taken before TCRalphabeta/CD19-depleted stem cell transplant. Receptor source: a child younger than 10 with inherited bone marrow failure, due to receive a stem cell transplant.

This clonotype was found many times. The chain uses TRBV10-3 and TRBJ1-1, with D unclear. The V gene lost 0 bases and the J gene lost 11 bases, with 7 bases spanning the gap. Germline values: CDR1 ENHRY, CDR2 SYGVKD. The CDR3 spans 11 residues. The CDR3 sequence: CAISESGQAFF. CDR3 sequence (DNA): TGTGCCATCAGTGAGTCTGGGCAGGCTTTCTTT.

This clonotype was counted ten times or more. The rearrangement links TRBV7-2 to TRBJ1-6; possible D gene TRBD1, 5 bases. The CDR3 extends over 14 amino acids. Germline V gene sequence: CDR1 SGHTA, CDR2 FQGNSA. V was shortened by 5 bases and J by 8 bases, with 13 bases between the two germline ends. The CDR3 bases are TGTGCCAGCAGCCCAAGAACGGGGGATTCACCCCTCCACTTT. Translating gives CASSPRTGDSPLHF.

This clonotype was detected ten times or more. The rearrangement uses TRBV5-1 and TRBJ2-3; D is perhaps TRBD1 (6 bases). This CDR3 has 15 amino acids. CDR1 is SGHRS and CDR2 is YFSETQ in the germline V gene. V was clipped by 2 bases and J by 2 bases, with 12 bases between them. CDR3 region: CASSLSQGVTDTQYF. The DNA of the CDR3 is TGCGCCAGCAGCTTATCACAGGGAGTCACAGATACGCAGTATTTT.